This note documents a single TCR beta chain sequence. Germline CDR1 reads SGHRS; CDR2 reads YFSETQ. The length of the CDR3 is 16 residues. V shed 4 bases, J shed 7 bases, and the junction held 9 bases outside the gene matches. Profiling relied on immunoSEQ multiplex PCR, and the TCRdb table lists in-frame clones only, not all of them. The sample includes 300,000 to 350,000 clones, approximately 86% of them seen just once. This entry is derived from a study of blood T cell repertoires in COVID-19. The rearrangement joins TRBV5-1 to TRBJ2-1; 12 nucleotides agree with TRBD2. Sequenced material: PBMCs or T cells enriched from blood (not recorded which). The TCR comes from a woman aged 40 to 50 with acute COVID-19. The CDR3 loop reads CASSTLAGGPMNEQFF. In DNA form, the CDR3 reads TGCGCCAGCAGCACCCTAGCGGGAGGGCCGATGAATGAGCAGTTCTTC.